Sequencing of this TCR beta chain was carried out in a study of somatic mutations in cytotoxic T cells in rheumatoid arthritis. Overall study: Some V beta antibody-stained T-cell populations were flow-sorted at nearly 100% purity, including V beta1+ cells sequenced for TCRB.

Sequencing used immunoSEQ multiplex PCR; TCRdb keeps in-frame clones, though not all of them. The data contain roughly 6,800 clones, about 72% of them singletons. V was clipped by 4 bases and J by 0 bases; unmatched bases: 8. Per the germline V gene, CDR1 is SGHNT and CDR2 is YENEEA. The CDR3 is 18 amino acids. This clone was found a few times. Its target is not known. Findings of the study overall: Among rheumatoid arthritis patients, TRBV07 appeared slightly underrepresented, and this finding was left without any adjustment for multiple comparisons.

The sample was CD8+ T cells sorted from blood, taken at a follow-up visit. The TCR originated in an older woman with rheumatoid arthritis. The chain combines TRBV11-3 with TRBJ2-1; 11 bases align to TRBD2. CDR3 protein: CASSSLAGGSGSYNEQFF. CDR3 coding DNA: TGTGCCAGCAGCTCTCTAGCGGGAGGTTCCGGCTCCTACAATGAGCAGTTCTTC.